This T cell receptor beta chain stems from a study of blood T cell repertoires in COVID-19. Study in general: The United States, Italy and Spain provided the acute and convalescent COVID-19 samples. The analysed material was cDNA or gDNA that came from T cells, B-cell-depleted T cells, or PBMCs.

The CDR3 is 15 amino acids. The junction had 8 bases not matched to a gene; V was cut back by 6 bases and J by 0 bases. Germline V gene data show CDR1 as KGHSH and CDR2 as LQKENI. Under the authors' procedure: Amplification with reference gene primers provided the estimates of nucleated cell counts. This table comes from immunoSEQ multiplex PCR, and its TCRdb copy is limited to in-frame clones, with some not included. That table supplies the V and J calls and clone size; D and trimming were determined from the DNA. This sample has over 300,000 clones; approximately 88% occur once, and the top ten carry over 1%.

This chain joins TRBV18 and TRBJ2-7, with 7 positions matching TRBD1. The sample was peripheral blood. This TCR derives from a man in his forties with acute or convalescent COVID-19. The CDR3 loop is CASSRGQASSYEQYF. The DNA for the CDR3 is TGTGCCAGCTCCCGAGGACAGGCGAGCTCCTACGAGCAGTACTTC.